Sequencing of this TCR beta chain was carried out in a study of neurological immune-mediated disorders. In TCRdb, the 5' RACE reads were re-called with MiXCR into one record per CDR3 protein. This sample carries 93,000 or so distinct CDR3 sequences, less than 14% of them seen once, and the ten largest clones take approximately 3.1%. CDR3 length equals 14 residues. V lost 1 base to trimming and J lost 0 bases, with 10 bases between them. Germline assignment: CDR1 DFQATT and CDR2 SNEGSKA (reference sequence). This clonotype was observed at least ten times. Its antigen remains unidentified. Time point specified: longitudinal time-point 3. Study-level findings and limits: It was HTLV-1-associated myelopathy that showed the most TCR clonal expansion, while multiple sclerosis showed the least, falling below healthy controls.

The receptor was isolated from a female donor with HTLV-1-associated myelopathy (HAM/TSP). Sequenced sample: PBMCs. The chain employs TRBV20-1 and TRBJ2-7; D call uncertain. In DNA, the CDR3 is TGCAGTGCTAGAGGTTTGGTCAGCTCCTACGAGCAGTACTTC. The encoded protein is CSARGLVSSYEQYF.